This TCR beta chain stems from a study of blood T cell repertoires in COVID-19. The length of the CDR3 is 14 residues. The V and J ends lost 1 base and 3 bases respectively, with 9 bases between them. Per the germline V gene, CDR1 is LGHDT and CDR2 is YNNKEL (reference sequence). Using immunoSEQ multiplex PCR, the repertoire was profiled, and TCRdb retains in-frame clones only, with some absent. The sample has 150,000 or so clones; about four fifths are singletons. The gene calls are TRBV3-1 (or the pseudogene TRBV3-2) and TRBJ2-5; D is perhaps TRBD1 (6 bases). This TCR derives from a woman aged 45 to 65 in a cohort exposed to, infected with or recovered from COVID-19 (not recorded which). The sample taken for sequencing was PBMCs or T cells enriched from blood (not recorded which). The CDR3 region is CASSQGGREETQYF. The CDR3 region has the DNA TGTGCCAGCAGCCAAGGGGGGCGGGAAGAGACCCAGTACTTC.